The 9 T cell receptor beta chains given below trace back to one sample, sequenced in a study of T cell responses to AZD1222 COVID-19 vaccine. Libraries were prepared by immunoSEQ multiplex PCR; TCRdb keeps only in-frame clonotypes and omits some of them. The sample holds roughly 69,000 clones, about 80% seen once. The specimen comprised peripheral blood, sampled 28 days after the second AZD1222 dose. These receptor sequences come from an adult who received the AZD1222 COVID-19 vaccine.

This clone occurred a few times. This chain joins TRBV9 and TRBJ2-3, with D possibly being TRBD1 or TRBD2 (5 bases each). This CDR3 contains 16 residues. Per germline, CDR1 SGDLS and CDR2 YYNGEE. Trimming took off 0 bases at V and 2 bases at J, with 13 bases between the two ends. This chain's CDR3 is CASSVGGGPPTDTQYF. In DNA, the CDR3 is TGTGCCAGCAGCGTAGGGGGCGGGCCTCCCACAGATACGCAGTATTTT. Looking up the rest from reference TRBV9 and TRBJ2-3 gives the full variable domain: DSGVTQTPKHLITATGQRVTLRCSPRSGDLSVYWYQQSLDQGLQFLIQYYNGEERAKGNILERFSAQQFPDLHSELNLSSLELGDSALYFCASSVGGGPPTDTQYFGPGTRLTVL.

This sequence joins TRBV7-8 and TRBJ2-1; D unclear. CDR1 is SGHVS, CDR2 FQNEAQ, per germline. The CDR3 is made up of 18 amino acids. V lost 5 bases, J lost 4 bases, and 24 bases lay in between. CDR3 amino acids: CASSPRGTYVLVYNEQFF. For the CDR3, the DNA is TGTGCCAGCAGCCCACGAGGAACCTACGTGTTAGTGTACAATGAGCAGTTCTTC. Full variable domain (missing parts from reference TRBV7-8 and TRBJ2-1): GAGVSQSPRYKVAKRGQDVALRCDPISGHVSLFWYQQALGQGPEFLTYFQNEAQLDKSGLPSDRFFAERPEGSVSTLKIQRTQQEDSAVYLCASSPRGTYVLVYNEQFFGPGTRLTVL.

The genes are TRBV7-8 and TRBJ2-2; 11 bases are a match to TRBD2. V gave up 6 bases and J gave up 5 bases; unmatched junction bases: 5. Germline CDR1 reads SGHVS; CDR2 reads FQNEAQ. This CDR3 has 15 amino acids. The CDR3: CASRDIAGGTGELFF. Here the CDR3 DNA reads TGTGCCAGCAGAGATATAGCGGGGGGGACCGGGGAGCTGTTTTTT. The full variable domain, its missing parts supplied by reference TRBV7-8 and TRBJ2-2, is GAGVSQSPRYKVAKRGQDVALRCDPISGHVSLFWYQQALGQGPEFLTYFQNEAQLDKSGLPSDRFFAERPEGSVSTLKIQRTQQEDSAVYLCASRDIAGGTGELFFGEGSRLTVL.

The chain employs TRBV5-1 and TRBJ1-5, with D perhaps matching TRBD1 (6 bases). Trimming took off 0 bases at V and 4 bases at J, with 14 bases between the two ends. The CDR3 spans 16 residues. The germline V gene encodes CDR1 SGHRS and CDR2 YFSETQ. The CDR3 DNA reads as TGCGCCAGCAGCTTGGACGGGGGCGGCAAGAATCAGCCCCAGCATTTT. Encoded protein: CASSLDGGGKNQPQHF.

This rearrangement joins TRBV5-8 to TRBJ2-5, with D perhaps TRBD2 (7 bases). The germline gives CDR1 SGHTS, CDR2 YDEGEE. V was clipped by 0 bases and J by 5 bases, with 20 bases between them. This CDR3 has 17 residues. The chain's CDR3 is CASSLGRGGRRLETQYF. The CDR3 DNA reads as TGTGCCAGCAGCTTGGGTAGGGGGGGCCGAAGACTGGAGACCCAGTACTTC.

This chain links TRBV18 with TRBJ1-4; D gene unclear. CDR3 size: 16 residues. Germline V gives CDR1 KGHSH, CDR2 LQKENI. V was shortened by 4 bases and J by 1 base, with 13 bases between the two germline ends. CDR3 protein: CASSRSALKTNEKLFF. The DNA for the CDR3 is TGTGCCAGCTCACGATCGGCTCTGAAAACTAATGAAAAACTGTTTTTT.

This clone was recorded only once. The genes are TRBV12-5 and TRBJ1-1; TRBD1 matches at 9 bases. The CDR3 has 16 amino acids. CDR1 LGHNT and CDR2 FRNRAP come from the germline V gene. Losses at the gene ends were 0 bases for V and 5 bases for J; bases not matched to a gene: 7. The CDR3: CASGLVSGTGLTEAFF. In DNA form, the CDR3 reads TGTGCTAGTGGTTTGGTATCCGGGACAGGGTTGACTGAAGCTTTCTTT. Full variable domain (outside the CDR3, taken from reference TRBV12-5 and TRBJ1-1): DARVTQTPRHKVTEMGQEVTMRCQPILGHNTVFWYRQTMMQGLELLAYFRNRAPLDDSGMPKDRFSAEMPDATLATLKIQPSEPRDSAVYFCASGLVSGTGLTEAFFGQGTRLTVV.

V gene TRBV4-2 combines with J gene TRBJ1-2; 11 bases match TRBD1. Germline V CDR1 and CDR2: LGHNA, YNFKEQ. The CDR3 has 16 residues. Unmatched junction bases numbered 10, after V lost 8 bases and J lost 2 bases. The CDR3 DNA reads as TGTGCCAGCTCGGTTGCTGGGGACAGGGGGAACTATGGCTACACCTTC. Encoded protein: CASSVAGDRGNYGYTF.

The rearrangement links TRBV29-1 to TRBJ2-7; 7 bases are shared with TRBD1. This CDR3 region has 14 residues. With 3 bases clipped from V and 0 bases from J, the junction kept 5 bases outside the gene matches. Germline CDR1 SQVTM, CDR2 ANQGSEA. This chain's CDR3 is CSVEEAGGSYEQYF. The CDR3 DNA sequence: TGCAGCGTTGAGGAGGCAGGGGGCTCCTACGAGCAGTACTTC.